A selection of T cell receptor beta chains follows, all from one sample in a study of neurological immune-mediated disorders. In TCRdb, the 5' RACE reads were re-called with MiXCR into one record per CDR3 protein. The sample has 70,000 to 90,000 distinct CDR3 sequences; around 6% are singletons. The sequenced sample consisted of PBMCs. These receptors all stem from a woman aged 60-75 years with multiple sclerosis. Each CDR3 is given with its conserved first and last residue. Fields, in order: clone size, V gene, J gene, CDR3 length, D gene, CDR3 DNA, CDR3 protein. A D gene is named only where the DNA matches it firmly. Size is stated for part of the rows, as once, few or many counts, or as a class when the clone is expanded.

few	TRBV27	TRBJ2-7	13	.	TGTGCCAGCACCAGTTTCGATACATACGAGCAGTACTTC	CASTSFDTYEQYF
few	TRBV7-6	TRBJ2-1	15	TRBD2	TGTGCCAGCAGCCCAACCGGGACTAAGTACAATGAGCAGTTCTTC	CASSPTGTKYNEQFF
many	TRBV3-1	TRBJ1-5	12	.	TGTGCCAGCAGCCTGTCCAATCAGCCCCAGCATTTT	CASSLSNQPQHF
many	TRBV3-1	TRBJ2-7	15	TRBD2	TGTGCCAGCACCCCCAAGACTAGCGGGGGATACGAGCAGTACTTC	CASTPKTSGGYEQYF
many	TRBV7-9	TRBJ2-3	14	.	TGTGCCAGCAGCTTGGCTAACCGCACAGATACGCAGTATTTT	CASSLANRTDTQYF
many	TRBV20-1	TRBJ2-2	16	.	TGCAGTGCTCAGCCATTGGGGGAGCTACGCACCGGGGAGCTGTTTTTT	CSAQPLGELRTGELFF
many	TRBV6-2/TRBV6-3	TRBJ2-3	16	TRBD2	TGTGCCAGCAGTTATCCGGGACTAGCGGTCATAGATACGCAGTATTTT	CASSYPGLAVIDTQYF
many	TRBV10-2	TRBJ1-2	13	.	TGCGCCAGCAGTGCCACAGGGAGGGATGGCTACACCTTC	CASSATGRDGYTF
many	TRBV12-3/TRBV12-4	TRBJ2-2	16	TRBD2	TGTGCCAGCAGAGCTAGCGGGGGGGCCCTTTATGGGGAGCTGTTTTTT	CASRASGGALYGELFF
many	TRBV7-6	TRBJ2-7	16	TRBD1	TGTGCCAGCAGCTTCGGCCGGGACAGGGGCTCCTACGAGCAGTACTTC	CASSFGRDRGSYEQYF
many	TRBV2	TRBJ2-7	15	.	TGTGCCAGCAGTGGTTCCTTGACGGTAGCCTACGAGCAGTACTTC	CASSGSLTVAYEQYF
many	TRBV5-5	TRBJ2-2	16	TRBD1	TGTGCCAGCAGCAACACAGGGGGCATGAGCACCGGGGAGCTGTTTTTT	CASSNTGGMSTGELFF
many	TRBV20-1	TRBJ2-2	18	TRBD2	TGCAGTGCTAGAGATTGGAGAGAGGGACTAGTTAACACCGGGGAGCTGTTTTTT	CSARDWREGLVNTGELFF
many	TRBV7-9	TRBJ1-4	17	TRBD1	TGTGCCAGCAGGAATAACGACAGGGGAACTCCTAATGAAAAACTGTTTTTT	CASRNNDRGTPNEKLFF
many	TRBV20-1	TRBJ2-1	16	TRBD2	TGCAGTGCTAGAGTCCTAGCGGGGGGGCTATACAATGAGCAGTTCTTC	CSARVLAGGLYNEQFF
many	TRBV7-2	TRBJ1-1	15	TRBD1	TGTGCCAGCAGCTTAAGGGGGCGAATGAACACTGAAGCTTTCTTT	CASSLRGRMNTEAFF
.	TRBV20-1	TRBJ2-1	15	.	TGCAGTGCTATTTTGCCGGGTGGTCTCTACAATGAGCAGTTCTTC	CSAILPGGLYNEQFF
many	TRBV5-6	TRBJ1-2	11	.	TGTGCCAGCAGCTCGTTATATGGCTACACCTTC	CASSSLYGYTF
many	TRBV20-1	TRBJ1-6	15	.	TGCAGTGCTAGAGCTGGACAGATTCATAATTCACCCCTCCACTTT	CSARAGQIHNSPLHF
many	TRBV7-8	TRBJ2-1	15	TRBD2	TGTGCCAGCAGCTCAAGGCGGGGGGGCTACAATGAGCAGTTCTTC	CASSSRRGGYNEQFF
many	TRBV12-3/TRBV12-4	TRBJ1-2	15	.	TGTGCCAGCAGTCCATCAGGGCCTTCGGACTATGGCTACACCTTC	CASSPSGPSDYGYTF
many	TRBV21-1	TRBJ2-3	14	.	TGTGCCAGCAGCAAAGTGAAGGGCGAGGATACGCAGTATTTT	CASSKVKGEDTQYF
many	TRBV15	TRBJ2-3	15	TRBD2	TGTGCCACCAGCAGGCGAGCGGGGCCCACAGATACGCAGTATTTT	CATSRRAGPTDTQYF
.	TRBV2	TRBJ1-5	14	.	TGTGCCAGCAATGGAGTTTATAGCAATCAGCCCCAGCATTTT	CASNGVYSNQPQHF
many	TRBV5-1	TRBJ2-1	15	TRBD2	TGCGCCAGCAGCTTAACGACTAGCGGGGTGAATGAGCAGTTCTTC	CASSLTTSGVNEQFF
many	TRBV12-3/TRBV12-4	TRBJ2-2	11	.	TGTGCCAGCAGTATGAGGGGGGAGCTGTTTTTT	CASSMRGELFF
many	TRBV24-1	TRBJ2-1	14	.	TGTGCCACCAGTGACCCTGACTCCTACAATGAGCAGTTCTTC	CATSDPDSYNEQFF
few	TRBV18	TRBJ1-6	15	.	TGTGCCAGCTCACCAAAGGACAAGGCCCAGTCACCCCTCCACTTT	CASSPKDKAQSPLHF
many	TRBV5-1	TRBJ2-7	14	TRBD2	TGCGCCAGCAGCTTGGGCGGGACTACCTACGAGCAGTACTTC	CASSLGGTTYEQYF
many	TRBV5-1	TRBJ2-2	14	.	TGCGCCAGCCACCAGGGCTCGAACACCGGGGAGCTGTTTTTT	CASHQGSNTGELFF
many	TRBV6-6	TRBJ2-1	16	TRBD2	TGTGCCAGCAACCAGGAGATTTCGGGGGGGGGAGGTGAGCAGTTCTTC	CASNQEISGGGGEQFF
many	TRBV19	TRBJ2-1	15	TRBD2	TGTGCCAGTAGTTCACTAGCGGGGGGATTCAATGAGCAGTTCTTC	CASSSLAGGFNEQFF
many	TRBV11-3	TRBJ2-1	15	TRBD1	TGTGCCAGCAGCTTAGGAGACAGGGGATCGAGTGAGCAGTTCTTC	CASSLGDRGSSEQFF
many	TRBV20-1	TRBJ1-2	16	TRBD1	TGCAGTGCTAGAGCGTTAGGGGGCTCCCTTGGGTATGGCTACACCTTC	CSARALGGSLGYGYTF
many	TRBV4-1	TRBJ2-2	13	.	TGCGCCAGCGGTCGAGGAGATTTCGGGGAGCTGTTTTTT	CASGRGDFGELFF
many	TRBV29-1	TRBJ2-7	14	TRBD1	TGCAGCGTATCCGACAGGGTGCCCTCCTACGAGCAGTACTTC	CSVSDRVPSYEQYF
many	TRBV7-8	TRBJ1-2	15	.	TGTGCCAGCAGCTTATGGGTGGGTGGGGCCGAGGGCTACACCTTC	CASSLWVGGAEGYTF
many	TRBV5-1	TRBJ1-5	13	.	TGCGCCAGCAGCTTCTCCAGCAATCAGCCCCAGCATTTT	CASSFSSNQPQHF
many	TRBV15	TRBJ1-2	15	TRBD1	TGTGCCACCAGCAGAGGAGCCGGGACAGGGGAAGGCTACACCTTC	CATSRGAGTGEGYTF
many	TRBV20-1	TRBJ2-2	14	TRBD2	TGCAGTGCCACCGGGACTACAAACACCGGGGAGCTGTTTTTT	CSATGTTNTGELFF
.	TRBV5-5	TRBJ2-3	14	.	TGTGCCAGCAGCTTTCAGTCATCAGCAGATACGCAGTATTTT	CASSFQSSADTQYF
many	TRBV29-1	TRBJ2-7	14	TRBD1	TGCAGCGTTGAAGGGACAGGTTCTTACTACGAGCAGTACTTC	CSVEGTGSYYEQYF
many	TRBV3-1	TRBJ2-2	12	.	TGTGCCAGCAGAATTAGCACCGGGGAGCTGTTTTTT	CASRISTGELFF
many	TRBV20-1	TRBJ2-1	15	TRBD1	TGCAGTGCTGCCCGCGGGACAGGGGTGCTCAATGAGCAGTTCTTC	CSAARGTGVLNEQFF
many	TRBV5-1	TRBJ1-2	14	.	TGCGCCAGCAGCACCGACGAGGGACGCTATGGCTACACCTTC	CASSTDEGRYGYTF
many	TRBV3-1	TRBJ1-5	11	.	TGTGCCAGCAGCCCTAGTCGGCCCCAGCATTTT	CASSPSRPQHF
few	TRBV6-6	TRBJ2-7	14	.	TGTGCCAGCCGGGCTTCGGGTAGCTCCTACGAGCAGTACTTC	CASRASGSSYEQYF
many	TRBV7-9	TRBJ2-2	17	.	TGTGCCAGCCGCGGTGAGAACAGGGTCGAGCAATCTCGGGAGCTGTTTTTT	CASRGENRVEQSRELFF
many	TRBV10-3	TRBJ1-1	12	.	TGTGCCATCAGTGCGCACACCACTGAAGCTTTCTTT	CAISAHTTEAFF
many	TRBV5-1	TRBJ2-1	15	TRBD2	TGCGCCAGCAGCCAGAGCGGGACCTCCTACAATGAGCAGTTCTTC	CASSQSGTSYNEQFF